This TCR beta chain was recovered during a study of blood T cell repertoires in COVID-19. On the study more broadly: Samples came from the United States, Italy and Spain, spanning acute and convalescent COVID-19. PBMCs, B-cell-depleted T cells, or T cells provided the cDNA or gDNA that made up the material.

As handled by the study authors: Amplification from reference gene primers served as the basis for estimated nucleated cell counts. Method: immunoSEQ multiplex PCR; TCRdb's copy keeps in-frame clones and lacks some. Clonal size and the V and J genes are those of that table, whereas D and trimming came from the DNA. The data hold approximately 340,000 clones, with roughly 86% observed a single time. The specimen sequenced was peripheral blood. The receptor was isolated from a young man with COVID-19, enrolled during active disease.

This CDR3 is CATSDDTGTSFKNEQFF. CDR3 DNA sequence: TGTGCCACCAGTGACGATACCGGGACTAGCTTTAAGAATGAGCAGTTCTTC. The V gene is TRBV24-1, the J gene TRBJ2-1; 9 bases are a match to TRBD2. J lost 7 bases, V lost 4 bases, and 13 bases had no gene match. This CDR3 comprises 17 residues. The germline V gene encodes CDR1 KGHDR and CDR2 SFDVKD.